This is a list of T cell receptor beta chains from one sample in a study of T cell changes during pregnancy in multiple sclerosis. Clones were read by immunoSEQ multiplex PCR, and TCRdb kept only the in-frame ones, dropping some. The data contain 35,000 to 50,000 clones, 80% to 95% of them singletons. Source: CD4+ T cells from peripheral blood mononuclear cells, taken after pregnancy. All receptors derive from a female donor in good health, enrolled as a control in a pregnancy study. The CDR3 runs from the conserved cysteine through the conserved F or W. The order of the fields is J gene, V gene, D gene, clone size, CDR3 protein, CDR3 DNA. A D gene is named only where the DNA matches it firmly. Only part of the rows carry a size: once, few, many, or a class if the clone is expanded.

j_call: TRBJ1-4
v_call: TRBV18
d_call: -
clone_size: -
cdr3_aa: CASSPGGVSTNEKLFF
cdr3_nt: TGTGCCAGCTCACCGGGGGGTGTTTCGACTAATGAAAAACTGTTTTTT

j_call: TRBJ1-3
v_call: TRBV6-5
d_call: -
clone_size: once
cdr3_aa: CASSQPRGTIYF
cdr3_nt: TGTGCCAGCAGTCAACCGCGAGGCACCATATATTTT

j_call: TRBJ1-6
v_call: TRBV5-1
d_call: -
clone_size: once
cdr3_aa: CASSEGIPWSPLHF
cdr3_nt: TGCGCCAGCAGCGAGGGAATACCGTGGTCACCCCTCCACTTT

j_call: TRBJ2-5
v_call: TRBV7-9
d_call: -
clone_size: -
cdr3_aa: CASSLYLGYQETQYF
cdr3_nt: TGTGCCAGCAGCTTGTATTTGGGCTACCAAGAGACCCAGTACTTC

j_call: TRBJ1-6
v_call: TRBV6-6
d_call: -
clone_size: -
cdr3_aa: CASSYSTGGWPLHF
cdr3_nt: TGTGCCAGCAGTTACTCGACGGGGGGCTGGCCCCTCCACTTT

j_call: TRBJ2-2
v_call: TRBV6-4
d_call: TRBD2
clone_size: -
cdr3_aa: CASPGASGSKDTGELFF
cdr3_nt: TGTGCCAGCCCCGGGGCTAGCGGGAGTAAGGACACCGGGGAGCTGTTTTTT

j_call: TRBJ2-2
v_call: TRBV5-4
d_call: TRBD2
clone_size: once
cdr3_aa: CASSFPTSDTGELFF
cdr3_nt: TGTGCCAGCAGCTTCCCAACTAGCGACACCGGGGAGCTGTTTTTT

j_call: TRBJ2-2
v_call: TRBV28
d_call: TRBD1
clone_size: -
cdr3_aa: CASSLWDRENTGELFF
cdr3_nt: TGTGCCAGCAGTTTATGGGACAGGGAAAACACCGGGGAGCTGTTTTTT

j_call: TRBJ2-7
v_call: TRBV5-1
d_call: TRBD1
clone_size: -
cdr3_aa: CASSFDRDNEQYF
cdr3_nt: TGCGCCAGCAGCTTTGACAGGGACAACGAGCAGTACTTC

j_call: TRBJ1-2
v_call: TRBV19
d_call: TRBD1
clone_size: -
cdr3_aa: CASSIPGTDDRYGYTF
cdr3_nt: TGTGCCAGTAGTATTCCCGGGACAGACGATCGATATGGCTACACCTTC

j_call: TRBJ2-7
v_call: TRBV2
d_call: -
clone_size: -
cdr3_aa: CASSVTDYGQYF
cdr3_nt: TGTGCCAGCAGCGTGACAGATTACGGGCAGTACTTC

j_call: TRBJ1-5
v_call: TRBV2
d_call: TRBD1
clone_size: once
cdr3_aa: CASRGQGSSNQPQHF
cdr3_nt: TGTGCCAGCAGGGGACAGGGATCAAGCAATCAGCCCCAGCATTTT

j_call: TRBJ2-5
v_call: TRBV5-1
d_call: -
clone_size: -
cdr3_aa: CASSLVAGNQETQYF
cdr3_nt: TGCGCCAGCAGCTTGGTGGCGGGAAATCAAGAGACCCAGTACTTC

j_call: TRBJ2-5
v_call: TRBV4-1
d_call: -
clone_size: -
cdr3_aa: CASAGVQETQYF
cdr3_nt: TGCGCCAGCGCCGGGGTCCAAGAGACCCAGTACTTC

j_call: TRBJ2-6
v_call: TRBV7-9
d_call: -
clone_size: -
cdr3_aa: CASSPQVTPGANVLTF
cdr3_nt: TGTGCCAGCAGCCCACAGGTTACCCCAGGGGCCAACGTCCTGACTTTC

j_call: TRBJ2-1
v_call: TRBV7-2
d_call: -
clone_size: once
cdr3_aa: CASSLELFRSSYNEQFF
cdr3_nt: TGTGCCAGCAGCTTAGAATTGTTCCGGAGCTCCTACAATGAGCAGTTCTTC

j_call: TRBJ1-1
v_call: TRBV19
d_call: -
clone_size: once
cdr3_aa: CASSEGVKLSLSAFF
cdr3_nt: -

j_call: TRBJ1-1
v_call: TRBV27
d_call: TRBD1
clone_size: -
cdr3_aa: CASKRGGERNTEAFF
cdr3_nt: TGTGCCAGCAAGAGAGGGGGCGAGAGGAACACTGAAGCTTTCTTT

j_call: TRBJ2-7
v_call: TRBV27
d_call: TRBD2
clone_size: -
cdr3_aa: CASRPLAGGSYEQYF
cdr3_nt: TGTGCCAGCAGGCCCCTAGCGGGGGGCTCCTACGAGCAGTACTTC

j_call: TRBJ1-5
v_call: TRBV27
d_call: TRBD1
clone_size: -
cdr3_aa: CASSFGTGGEPQHF
cdr3_nt: TGTGCCAGCAGTTTTGGGACAGGGGGAGAGCCCCAGCATTTT

j_call: TRBJ2-5
v_call: TRBV7-6
d_call: -
clone_size: -
cdr3_aa: CASSADGKETQYF
cdr3_nt: TGTGCCAGCAGCGCGGACGGGAAAGAGACCCAGTACTTC

j_call: TRBJ2-2
v_call: TRBV7-9
d_call: -
clone_size: -
cdr3_aa: CASSLAQGAATGELFF
cdr3_nt: TGTGCCAGCAGCTTAGCGCAAGGGGCGGCCACCGGGGAGCTGTTTTTT

j_call: TRBJ2-1
v_call: TRBV4-3
d_call: -
clone_size: -
cdr3_aa: CASSPSREFDYNEQFF
cdr3_nt: TGCGCCAGCAGCCCATCCCGGGAGTTCGACTACAATGAGCAGTTCTTC

j_call: TRBJ2-3
v_call: TRBV7-2
d_call: -
clone_size: -
cdr3_aa: CASSSRASRYGTDTQYF
cdr3_nt: TGTGCCAGCAGCTCGCGGGCCTCCCGATATGGGACAGATACGCAGTATTTT

j_call: TRBJ1-2
v_call: TRBV19
d_call: -
clone_size: once
cdr3_aa: CASSISPSTSYGYTF
cdr3_nt: TGTGCCAGTAGTATATCCCCCTCCACGAGCTATGGCTACACCTTC

j_call: TRBJ1-3
v_call: TRBV19
d_call: -
clone_size: -
cdr3_aa: CASSEFLLSRNTIYF
cdr3_nt: TGTGCCAGTAGTGAGTTCCTGTTAAGCAGAAACACCATATATTTT

j_call: TRBJ1-1
v_call: TRBV29-1
d_call: TRBD1
clone_size: few
cdr3_aa: CSGRQGWTEAFF
cdr3_nt: TGCAGCGGCCGACAGGGATGGACTGAAGCTTTCTTT

j_call: TRBJ1-2
v_call: TRBV15
d_call: -
clone_size: -
cdr3_aa: CATSSARTGYGYTF
cdr3_nt: TGTGCCACCAGCAGCGCCCGGACGGGATATGGCTACACCTTC

j_call: TRBJ1-1
v_call: TRBV29-1
d_call: -
clone_size: -
cdr3_aa: CSVEKQSNTEAFF
cdr3_nt: TGCAGCGTTGAGAAACAGTCGAACACTGAAGCTTTCTTT

j_call: TRBJ2-7
v_call: TRBV18
d_call: -
clone_size: -
cdr3_aa: CASSRGLDYEQYF
cdr3_nt: TGTGCCAGCTCACGGGGGCTTGACTACGAGCAGTACTTC

j_call: TRBJ2-3
v_call: TRBV7-6
d_call: TRBD2
clone_size: -
cdr3_aa: CASSRGSSGAGDTQYF
cdr3_nt: TGTGCCAGCAGCCGGGGTTCAAGCGGGGCGGGAGATACGCAGTATTTT

j_call: TRBJ1-2
v_call: TRBV28
d_call: -
clone_size: -
cdr3_aa: CASSLGPRAGYGYTF
cdr3_nt: TGTGCCAGCAGTTTAGGTCCACGGGCAGGGTATGGCTACACCTTC

j_call: TRBJ2-2
v_call: TRBV4-1
d_call: TRBD2
clone_size: -
cdr3_aa: CASSQEGTSGFGELFF
cdr3_nt: TGCGCCAGCAGCCAAGAAGGGACTAGCGGGTTCGGGGAGCTGTTTTTT

j_call: TRBJ2-7
v_call: TRBV19
d_call: -
clone_size: few
cdr3_aa: CASSIQQHSYEQYF
cdr3_nt: TGTGCCAGTAGTATCCAACAGCACTCCTACGAGCAGTACTTC

j_call: TRBJ2-7
v_call: TRBV5-8
d_call: TRBD1
clone_size: once
cdr3_aa: CASSRDRGGEQYF
cdr3_nt: TGTGCCAGCAGCCGGGACAGGGGTGGTGAGCAGTACTTC

j_call: TRBJ2-5
v_call: TRBV29-1
d_call: -
clone_size: -
cdr3_aa: CSVERRSGGLLGPETQYF
cdr3_nt: TGCAGCGTTGAAAGAAGGTCGGGTGGACTTCTTGGGCCGGAGACCCAGTACTTC

j_call: TRBJ1-3
v_call: TRBV10-2
d_call: -
clone_size: -
cdr3_aa: CASGPGGNTIYF
cdr3_nt: TGCGCCAGCGGGCCGGGGGGAAACACCATATATTTT

j_call: TRBJ2-5
v_call: TRBV7-9
d_call: -
clone_size: -
cdr3_aa: CASSLARETQYF
cdr3_nt: TGTGCCAGCAGCTTAGCGCGGGAGACCCAGTACTTC

j_call: TRBJ2-1
v_call: TRBV5-1
d_call: -
clone_size: -
cdr3_aa: CASSLMAERGEQFF
cdr3_nt: TGCGCCAGCAGCTTGATGGCAGAACGCGGGGAGCAGTTCTTC